The 13 T cell receptor beta chains below were found in one sample sequenced in a study of T cells and Merkel cell carcinoma outcomes. The table came from immunoSEQ multiplex PCR; TCRdb's copy has only in-frame clones and leaves some out. This repertoire shows 5,000 or so clones, 70% to 90% found once; its top ten account for over 4%. Sample: tumor tissue from Merkel cell carcinoma. The receptors come from a human donor with Merkel cell carcinoma.

This chain uses TRBV28 with TRBJ1-5, with D maybe TRBD1 (6 bases). Germline V gives CDR1 MDHEN, CDR2 SYDVKM. Between the trimmed V and J ends, which lost 6 bases and 3 bases, there was a span of 9 bases. This CDR3 has 13 residues. The DNA of the CDR3 is TGTGCCAGCAGGACAGGAACCAATCAGCCCCAGCATTTT. This gives the protein CASRTGTNQPQHF.

This clone was seen a single time. The rearrangement links TRBV14 to TRBJ1-6, with D unclear. The germline CDR1 and CDR2 sequences are SGHDN and FVKESK. The germline V and J ends were trimmed by 1 base and 6 bases, with 10 bases remaining between them. The CDR3 runs to 15 residues. The CDR3 loop is CASSQVRQTNSPLHF. The CDR3 DNA reads as TGTGCCAGCAGCCAAGTTCGGCAGACTAATTCACCCCTCCACTTT.

This chain links TRBV7-9 with TRBJ1-3; possibly TRBD1 for D (5 bases). The CDR3 length is 16 residues. The V end lost 5 bases, the J end lost 3 bases, and 17 bases lay between the germline ends. Per germline, CDR1 SEHNR and CDR2 FQNEAQ (reference sequence). The CDR3: CASSPTRAVIGNTIYF. The CDR3 bases are TGTGCCAGCAGCCCTACCAGGGCTGTCATTGGAAACACCATATATTTT. The complete variable domain, with remaining parts taken from reference TRBV7-9 and TRBJ1-3, reads DTGVSQNPRHKITKRGQNVTFRCDPISEHNRLYWYRQTLGQGPEFLTYFQNEAQLEKSRLLSDRFSAERPKGSFSTLEIQRTEQGDSAMYLCASSPTRAVIGNTIYFGEGSWLTVV.

The chain is built from TRBV6-5 and TRBJ2-7; perhaps TRBD1 as D (6 bases). V dropped 6 bases and J dropped 5 bases, with 17 bases sitting between them. From germline, CDR1 is MNHEY and CDR2 SVGAGI. The CDR3 is 14 residues long. The CDR3 DNA reads TGTGCCAGCAGCCGTCACAGGGATACCCACGAGCAGTACTTC. Amino acids: CASSRHRDTHEQYF.

The rearrangement links TRBV10-3 to TRBJ2-3; TRBD2 agrees at 10 bases. V shed 5 bases, J shed 2 bases, and the junction held 7 bases outside the gene matches. Per the germline V gene, CDR1 is ENHRY and CDR2 is SYGVKD. This CDR3 spans 16 amino acids. The CDR3 loop reads CAISSRTSGVTDTQYF. CDR3 in DNA: TGTGCCATCAGTTCCCGGACTAGCGGAGTCACAGATACGCAGTATTTT.

The J gene is TRBJ2-3, the V gene TRBV10-3, with 8 bases fitting TRBD2. Germline V gene lookup returns CDR1 ENHRY and CDR2 SYGVKD. The length of the CDR3 is 14 residues. With V trimmed by 8 bases and J by 4 bases, 8 bases remained unmatched. The CDR3 is CAIGLARGPDTQYF. The DNA for the CDR3 is TGTGCCATCGGACTAGCACGGGGGCCAGATACGCAGTATTTT.

V usage is TRBV28 and J usage is TRBJ2-4; D is undetermined. The V end was cut by 6 bases, the J end by 8 bases, with 11 bases between. This CDR3 is built from 12 residues. Looked up from germline, CDR1 is MDHEN and CDR2 is SYDVKM. CDR3 protein: CASRSSDDIQYF. The CDR3 DNA sequence: TGTGCCAGCAGATCCAGCGATGACATTCAGTACTTC.

The gene calls are TRBV27 and TRBJ1-2; 10 bases map to TRBD1. Trimming at V came to 2 bases and at J to 4 bases, leaving 10 bases not matched to a gene. Germline CDR1 and CDR2: MNHEY and SMNVEV (reference sequence). The CDR3 has 17 residues. The CDR3 nucleotides are TGTGCCAGCAGTTTAACTCCCCCGACAGGGGGCAGCTATGGCTACACCTTC. It is translated as CASSLTPPTGGSYGYTF.

This rearrangement joins TRBV27 to TRBJ2-7; D is possibly TRBD1 (6 bases). The germline V gene has CDR1 MNHEY and CDR2 SMNVEV (reference sequence). V was trimmed by 5 bases and J by 8 bases, leaving 22 bases between them. This CDR3 contains 15 residues. DNA of the CDR3: TGTGCCAGCAGTCCGCAAGACAGGAACGGTCGGAAGCAGTACTTC. This translates into CASSPQDRNGRKQYF.

This clone has just one count. The V and J genes are TRBV11-2 and TRBJ2-7; TRBD1 agrees at 8 bases. The CDR3 contains 14 residues. Germline CDR1 is SGHAT and CDR2 is FQNNGV. Losses at the gene ends were 10 bases for V and 1 base for J; bases not matched to a gene: 9. The CDR3 loop reads CATALGQGSYEQYF. CDR3 in DNA: TGTGCCACCGCTCTTGGACAGGGATCCTACGAGCAGTACTTC.

There are a few counts of this clone. The chain is built from TRBV4-3 and TRBJ1-5; D is possibly TRBD1 (6 bases). Germline CDR1 LGHNA, CDR2 YSLEER. This CDR3 region has 19 residues. V was cut by 0 bases and J by 1 base, with 19 bases left in between. The CDR3 is CASSQDTPAGQGSNQPQHF. The DNA for the CDR3 is TGCGCCAGCAGCCAAGACACGCCCGCGGGGCAGGGGAGCAATCAGCCCCAGCATTTT.

This clone was counted a single time. In DNA, the CDR3 is TGTGCCTGGAGTGTAGAAACAGGTGGGCCAGATACGCAGTATTTT. Translated, it gives CAWSVETGGPDTQYF. The chain has TRBV30 and TRBJ2-3, with D perhaps matching TRBD1 (5 bases). V gave up 0 bases and J gave up 4 bases, with 14 bases separating them. Per germline, CDR1 GTSNPN and CDR2 SVGIG (reference sequence). The CDR3 has 15 amino acids.

As regards this clone: One junction end does not reproduce the germline sequence, and a read error may be involved. The genes are TRBV19 and TRBJ2-7; the match to TRBD2 covers 7 bases. From germline, CDR1 is LNHDA and CDR2 SQIVND (reference sequence). The CDR3 is 14 residues long. As DNA, the CDR3 is TGTGCCAGTAGCATACTAGCGCGCTCCTACGAGCAGTACTTT. The encoded protein is CASSILARSYEQYF. The full variable domain, with the rest looked up from reference TRBV19 and TRBJ2-7, is DGGITQSPKYLFRKEGQNVTLSCEQNLNHDAMYWYRQDPGQGLRLIYYSQIVNDFQKGDIAEGYSVSREKKESFPLTVTSAQKNPTAFYLCASSILARSYEQYFGPGTRLTVT.